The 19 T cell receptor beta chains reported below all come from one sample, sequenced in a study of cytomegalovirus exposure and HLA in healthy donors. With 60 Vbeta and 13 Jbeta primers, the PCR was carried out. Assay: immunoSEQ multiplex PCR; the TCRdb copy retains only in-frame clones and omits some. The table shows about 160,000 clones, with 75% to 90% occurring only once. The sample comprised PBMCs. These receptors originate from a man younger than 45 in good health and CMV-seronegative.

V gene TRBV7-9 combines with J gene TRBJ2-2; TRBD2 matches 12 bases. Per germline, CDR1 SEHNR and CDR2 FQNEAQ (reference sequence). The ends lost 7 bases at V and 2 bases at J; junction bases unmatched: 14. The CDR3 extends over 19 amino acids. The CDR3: CASKGIRLAGGSNTGELFF. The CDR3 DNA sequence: TGTGCCAGCAAAGGAATTCGGCTAGCGGGGGGGTCCAACACCGGGGAGCTGTTTTTT.

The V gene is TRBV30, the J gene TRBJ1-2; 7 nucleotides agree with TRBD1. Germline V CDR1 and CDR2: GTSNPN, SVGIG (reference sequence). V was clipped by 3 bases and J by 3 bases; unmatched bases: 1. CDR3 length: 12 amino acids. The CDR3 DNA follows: TGTGCCTGGAGGACAGGGTACTATGGCTACACCTTC. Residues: CAWRTGYYGYTF.

For the CDR3, the DNA is TGCAGCGTTGAGGGGGGGGGCTACGAGCAGTACTTC. Encoded protein: CSVEGGGYEQYF. V and J are TRBV29-1 and TRBJ2-7; 7 nucleotides match TRBD2. V shed 3 bases, J shed 3 bases, and the junction held 2 bases outside the gene matches. Germline V gene lookup returns CDR1 SQVTM and CDR2 ANQGSEA. The CDR3 runs 12 residues.

The CDR3 reads CASSLVGGEDQETQYF. The CDR3 DNA sequence: TGTGCCAGCAGCTTGGTGGGGGGAGAGGACCAAGAGACCCAGTACTTC. The genes are TRBV5-4 and TRBJ2-5, with TRBD2 as a possible D gene (6 bases). This CDR3 region has 16 residues. The V gene's germline CDR1 is SGHNT and CDR2 YYREEE (reference sequence). Trimming shortened V by 0 bases and J by 0 bases, and 12 bases separated the two germline ends.

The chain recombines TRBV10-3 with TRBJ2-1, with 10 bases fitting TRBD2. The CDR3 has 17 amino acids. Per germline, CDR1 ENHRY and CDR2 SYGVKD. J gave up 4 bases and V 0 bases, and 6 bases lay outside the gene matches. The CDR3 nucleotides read TGTGCCATCAGTGAGTCAGGTGGACTAGCGGATTACAATGAGCAGTTCTTC. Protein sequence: CAISESGGLADYNEQFF.

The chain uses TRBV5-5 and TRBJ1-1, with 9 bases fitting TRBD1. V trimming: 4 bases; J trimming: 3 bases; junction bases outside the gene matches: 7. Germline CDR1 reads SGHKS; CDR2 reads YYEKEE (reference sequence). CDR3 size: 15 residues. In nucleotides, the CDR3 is TGTGCCAGCAGCGGGGGACAGGGAGTTGACACTGAAGCTTTCTTT. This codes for CASSGGQGVDTEAFF. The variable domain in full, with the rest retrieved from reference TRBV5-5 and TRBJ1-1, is DAGVTQSPTHLIKTRGQQVTLRCSPISGHKSVSWYQQVLGQGPQFIFQYYEKEERGRGNFPDRFSARQFPNYSSELNVNALLLGDSALYLCASSGGQGVDTEAFFGQGTRLTVV.

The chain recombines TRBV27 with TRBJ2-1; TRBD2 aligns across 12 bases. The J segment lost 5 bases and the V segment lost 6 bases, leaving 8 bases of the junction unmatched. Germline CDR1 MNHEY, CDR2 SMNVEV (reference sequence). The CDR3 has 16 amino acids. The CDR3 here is CASRLAGGGPHNEQFF. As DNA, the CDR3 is TGTGCCAGCAGACTAGCGGGAGGTGGTCCACACAATGAGCAGTTCTTC.

The CDR3 DNA is TGTGCCACCAGCAGAGTTGCGGGACAGGGAGGCAATGAGCAGTTCTTC. Translation gives CATSRVAGQGGNEQFF. The V call is TRBV15, the J call TRBJ2-1, with 9 bases that match TRBD1. The CDR3 is 16 amino acids. Germline-derived CDR1 and CDR2 are LNHNV and YYDKDF (reference sequence). After removal of 1 base from V and 6 bases from J, the junction contained 7 bases not matched to a gene.

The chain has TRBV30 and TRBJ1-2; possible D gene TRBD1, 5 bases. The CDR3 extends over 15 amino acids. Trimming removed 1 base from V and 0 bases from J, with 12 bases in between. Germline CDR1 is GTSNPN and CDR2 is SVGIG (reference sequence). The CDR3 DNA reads TGTGCCTGGAGTGGAAGAGACAGCCCTAACTATGGCTACACCTTC. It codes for CAWSGRDSPNYGYTF.

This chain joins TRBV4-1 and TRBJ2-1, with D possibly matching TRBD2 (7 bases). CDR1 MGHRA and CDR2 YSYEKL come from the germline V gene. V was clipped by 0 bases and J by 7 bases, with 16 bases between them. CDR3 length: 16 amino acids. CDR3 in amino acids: CASSQDGGGASNEQFF. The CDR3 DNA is TGCGCCAGCAGCCAAGATGGCGGGGGCGCCTCGAATGAGCAGTTCTTC.

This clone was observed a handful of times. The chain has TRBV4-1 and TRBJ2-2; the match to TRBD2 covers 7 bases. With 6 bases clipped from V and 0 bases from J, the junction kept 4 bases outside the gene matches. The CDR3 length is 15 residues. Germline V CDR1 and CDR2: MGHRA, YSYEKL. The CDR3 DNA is TGCGCCAGCAGATCGCTAGCGGCGAACACCGGGGAGCTGTTTTTT. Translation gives CASRSLAANTGELFF.

CDR3 residues: CASSPRGHGNTEAFF. CDR3 coding DNA: TGTGCCAGCAGCCCTAGAGGCCATGGGAACACTGAAGCTTTCTTT. The chain combines TRBV13 with TRBJ1-1; D gene uncertain. The CDR3 is 15 amino acids. Germline loops: CDR1 PRHDT, CDR2 FYEKMQ (reference sequence). V was clipped by 5 bases and J by 1 base, with 14 bases between them.

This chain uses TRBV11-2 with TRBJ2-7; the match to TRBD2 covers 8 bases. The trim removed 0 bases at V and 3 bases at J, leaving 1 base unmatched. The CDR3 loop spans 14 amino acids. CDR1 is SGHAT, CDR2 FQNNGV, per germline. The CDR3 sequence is CASSLEAGVYEQYF. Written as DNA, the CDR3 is TGTGCCAGCAGCTTAGAAGCGGGGGTCTACGAGCAGTACTTC.

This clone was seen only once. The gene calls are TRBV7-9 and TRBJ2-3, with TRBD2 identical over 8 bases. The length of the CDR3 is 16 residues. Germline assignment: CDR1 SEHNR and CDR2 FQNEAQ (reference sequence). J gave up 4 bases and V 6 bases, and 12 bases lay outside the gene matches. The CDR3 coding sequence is TGTGCCAGCAGTCCGATAGCGGGACCAAGCCCAGATACGCAGTATTTT. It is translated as CASSPIAGPSPDTQYF.

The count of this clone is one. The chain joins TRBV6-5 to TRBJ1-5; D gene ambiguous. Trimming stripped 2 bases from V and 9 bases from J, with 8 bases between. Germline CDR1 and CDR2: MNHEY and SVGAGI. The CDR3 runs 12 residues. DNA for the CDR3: TGTGCCAGCAGTTACCGGGATGGGCCCCAGCATTTT. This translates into CASSYRDGPQHF.

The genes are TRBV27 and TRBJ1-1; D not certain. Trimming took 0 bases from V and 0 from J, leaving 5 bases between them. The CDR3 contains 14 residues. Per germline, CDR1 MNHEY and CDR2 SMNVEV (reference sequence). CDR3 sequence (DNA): TGTGCCAGCAGTTTATCCAGGATGAACACTGAAGCTTTCTTT. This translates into CASSLSRMNTEAFF.

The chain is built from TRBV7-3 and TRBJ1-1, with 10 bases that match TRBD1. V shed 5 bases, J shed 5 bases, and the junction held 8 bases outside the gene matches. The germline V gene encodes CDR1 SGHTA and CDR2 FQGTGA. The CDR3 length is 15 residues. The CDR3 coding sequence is TGTGCCAGCAGCCCAGGGACAGGGGAGAAAACTGAAGCTTTCTTT. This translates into CASSPGTGEKTEAFF.

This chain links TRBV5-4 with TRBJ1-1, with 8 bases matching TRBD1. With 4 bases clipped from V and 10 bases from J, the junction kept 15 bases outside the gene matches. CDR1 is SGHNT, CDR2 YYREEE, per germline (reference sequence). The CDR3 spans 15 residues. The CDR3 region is CASSTKGARGQAAFF. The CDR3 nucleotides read TGTGCCAGCAGCACCAAAGGCGCCAGGGGGCAAGCAGCTTTCTTT. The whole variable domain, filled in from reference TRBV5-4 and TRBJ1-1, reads ETGVTQSPTHLIKTRGQQVTLRCSSQSGHNTVSWYQQALGQGPQFIFQYYREEENGRGNFPPRFSGLQFPNYSSELNVNALELDDSALYLCASSTKGARGQAAFFGQGTRLTVV.

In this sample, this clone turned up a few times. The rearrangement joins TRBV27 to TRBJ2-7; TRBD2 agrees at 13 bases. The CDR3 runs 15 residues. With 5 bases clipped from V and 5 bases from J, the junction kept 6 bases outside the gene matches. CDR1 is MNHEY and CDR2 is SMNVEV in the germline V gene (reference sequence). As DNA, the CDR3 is TGTGCCAGCAGTAGGGGACTAGCGGGATTCGACGAGCAGTACTTC. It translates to CASSRGLAGFDEQYF.